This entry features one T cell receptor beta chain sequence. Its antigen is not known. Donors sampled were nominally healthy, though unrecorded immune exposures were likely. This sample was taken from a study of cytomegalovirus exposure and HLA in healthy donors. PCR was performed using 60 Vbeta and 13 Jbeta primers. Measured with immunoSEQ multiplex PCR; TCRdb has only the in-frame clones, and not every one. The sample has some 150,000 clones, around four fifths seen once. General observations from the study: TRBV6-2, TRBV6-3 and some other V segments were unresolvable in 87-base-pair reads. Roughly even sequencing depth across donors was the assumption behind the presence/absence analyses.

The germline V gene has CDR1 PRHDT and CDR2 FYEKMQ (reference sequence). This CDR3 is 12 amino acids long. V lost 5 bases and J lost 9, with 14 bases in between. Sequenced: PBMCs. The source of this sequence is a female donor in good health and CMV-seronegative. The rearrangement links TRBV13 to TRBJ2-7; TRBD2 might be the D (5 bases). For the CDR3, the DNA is TGTGCCAGCAGCCCCCAGCGGAGCGTGCAGTACTTC. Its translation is CASSPQRSVQYF.